This T cell receptor (beta chain) emerged from a study of T-cell reconstitution after alpha-beta-depleted transplantation in children. In germline, CDR1 is SGHRS, CDR2 YFSETQ. V gave up 1 base and J gave up 4 bases, with 15 bases separating them. The CDR3 is 16 residues long. Only a few counts were recorded for this clonotype. Preparation of the TCRbeta library used unique molecular identifiers. Via MiXCR, TCRdb re-called the PCR reads, giving one row per CDR3 protein. The sample has around 580,000 distinct CDR3 sequences, 25% to 30% seen once. The sample in question was PBMCs, obtained before TCRalphabeta/CD19-depleted stem cell transplant. This rearrangement joins TRBV5-1 to TRBJ2-4, with D unclear. This TCR was sampled from a boy under two years old with Wiskott-Aldrich syndrome, due to receive a stem cell transplant. In DNA, the CDR3 is TGCGCCAGCAGCTTGTTGCAGGACCCGAGGAAAAACATTCAGTACTTC. It yields the protein CASSLLQDPRKNIQYF. The full variable domain, rest sourced from reference TRBV5-1 and TRBJ2-4, is KAGVTQTPRYLIKTRGQQVTLSCSPISGHRSVSWYQQTPGQGLQFLFEYFSETQRNKGNFPGRFSGRQFSNSRSEMNVSTLELGDSALYLCASSLLQDPRKNIQYFGAGTRLSVL.